These 3 T cell receptor beta chains share one sample of origin, sequenced in a study of T-cell reconstitution after alpha-beta-depleted transplantation in children. The TCRbeta library incorporated unique molecular identifiers. From the PCR reads, TCRdb called clonotypes with MiXCR, one entry per CDR3 protein. The repertoire holds hundreds of thousands of distinct CDR3 sequences, with around 9.6% as singletons. Sequences were derived from PBMCs from the stem cell graft donor, sampled from the stem cell graft. The receptors originated from a human donor who donated a stem cell graft to a child with SCID.

This clonotype was observed a few times. The CDR3 sequence: CASSSRIGSVTGELFF. CDR3 nucleotides: TGCGCCAGCAGCTCCCGGATAGGGTCGGTCACCGGGGAGCTGTTTTTT. The chain uses TRBV5-1 and TRBJ2-2; D gene ambiguous. The CDR3 has 16 amino acids. V lost 3 bases, J lost 4 bases, and 16 bases lay in between. Germline CDR1 and CDR2: SGHRS and YFSETQ.

This clonotype appeared a few times. This sequence joins TRBV5-1 and TRBJ1-1; weak D call: TRBD1 (5 bases). V gave up 0 bases and J gave up 5 bases, with 11 bases separating them. Per the germline V gene, CDR1 is SGHRS and CDR2 is YFSETQ. The CDR3 loop spans 14 amino acids. This chain's CDR3 is CASSLDRRGTEAFF. The CDR3, as DNA: TGCGCCAGCAGCTTGGACAGGCGGGGGACTGAAGCTTTCTTT.

This clonotype has ten or more counts. This chain uses TRBV27 with TRBJ2-1; D gene uncertain. V lost 3 bases and J 9 bases, leaving 12 bases between the germline ends. Germline V CDR1 and CDR2: MNHEY, SMNVEV (reference sequence). The CDR3 is 13 residues long. CDR3 region: CASSFGIAGEQFF. CDR3 coding DNA: TGTGCCAGCAGTTTTGGGATAGCTGGTGAGCAGTTCTTC.